This T cell receptor beta chain was observed in a study of blood T cells in healthy people across ages. CDR1 and CDR2 (germline): SGHRS, YFSETQ. CDR3 length: 13 amino acids. Study findings and constraints: Observed TCR beta diversity per million T cells went down as age went up. This fall followed a roughly linear course with age. Using unsorted PBMCs precluded a conclusive naive versus antigen-experienced comparison.

This clonotype occurred many times. The antigen is unknown. A read error may produce the germline difference seen at one junction end. Donors were systemically healthy Caucasian individuals from Russia aged roughly 6 to 100 years. The authors ran a second PCR of about 7 to 11 cycles using a sample-barcoded 5' primer and a J-beta primer mix. TCRdb re-analysed the 5' RACE reads in MiXCR, keeping a single row per CDR3 protein. The sample holds nearly 800,000 distinct CDR3 sequences; about 56% are singletons and the top ten take roughly 26%. This receptor was taken from a man between 40 and 49 years old in good health. The sequencing input was blood. The chain carries TRBV5-1 and TRBJ2-7; perhaps TRBD1 as D (5 bases). CDR3 sequence reads: CASSFPGSYEQYF. In nucleotides, the CDR3 is TGTGCCAGCAGTTTTCCAGGGTCCTACGAGCAGTACTTC.